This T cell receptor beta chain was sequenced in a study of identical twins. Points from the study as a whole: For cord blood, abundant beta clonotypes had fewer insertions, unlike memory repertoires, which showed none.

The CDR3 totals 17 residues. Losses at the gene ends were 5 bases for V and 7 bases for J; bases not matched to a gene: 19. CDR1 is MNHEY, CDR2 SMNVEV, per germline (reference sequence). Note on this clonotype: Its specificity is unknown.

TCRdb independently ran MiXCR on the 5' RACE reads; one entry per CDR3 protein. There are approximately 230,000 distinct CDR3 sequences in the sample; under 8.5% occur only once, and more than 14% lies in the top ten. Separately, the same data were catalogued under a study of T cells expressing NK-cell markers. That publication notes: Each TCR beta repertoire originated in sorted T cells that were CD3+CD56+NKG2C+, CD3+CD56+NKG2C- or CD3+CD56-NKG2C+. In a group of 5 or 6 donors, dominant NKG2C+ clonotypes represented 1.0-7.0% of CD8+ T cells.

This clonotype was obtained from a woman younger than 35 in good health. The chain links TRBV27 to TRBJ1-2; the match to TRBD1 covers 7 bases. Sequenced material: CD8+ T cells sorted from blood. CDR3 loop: CASSEAGQASFFRGYTF. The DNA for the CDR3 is TGTGCCAGCAGTGAGGCCGGACAGGCGTCCTTCTTCCGTGGCTACACCTTC.